This T cell receptor (beta chain) was sequenced in a study of T cell responses to AZD1222 COVID-19 vaccine. The study pooled second doses at about 4 or about 12 weeks. Looked up from germline, CDR1 is SNHLY and CDR2 is FYNNEI. CDR3 length: 17 amino acids. V dropped 3 bases and J dropped 1; count of bases not matched to a gene: 8. About this clone itself: The antigen remains undetermined.

Assay: immunoSEQ multiplex PCR; the TCRdb copy retains only in-frame clones and omits some. This sample yields fewer than 200,000 clones, of which around 85% are seen a single time; around 1.1% belongs to the top ten. Study-level findings and limits: Mapped onto spike, vaccine-associated CD4 TCRs spanned it and were dominant at 160-218 and 743-854. Repertoire samples came only from after the peak T cell response. White British ancestry dominated among donors, who included more females, and clonal diversity was possibly underestimated.

The specimen comprised peripheral blood, sampled 28 days after the second AZD1222 dose. This TCR was sampled from an adult who received the AZD1222 COVID-19 vaccine. The rearrangement uses TRBV2 and TRBJ2-4; TRBD2 matches 8 bases. For the CDR3, the DNA is TGTGCCAGCAGTGAGCTACGACTAGCGTTGGCCAAAAACATTCAGTACTTC. Its translation: CASSELRLALAKNIQYF. Based on the CDR3 plus reference TRBV2 and TRBJ2-4, the full variable domain is EPEVTQTPSHQVTQMGQEVILRCVPISNHLYFYWYRQILGQKVEFLVSFYNNEISEKSEIFDDQFSVERPDGSNFTLKIRSTKLEDSAMYFCASSELRLALAKNIQYFGAGTRLSVL.